The rows below give T cell receptor beta chains drawn from one sample of a study of CD8 T cells in Susac syndrome. TCRdb analysed the immunoSEQ multiplex PCR reads with MiXCR anew, one entry per CDR3 protein. Of 150,000 or so distinct CDR3 sequences in the sample, around 90% were seen once. The sample taken for sequencing was CD4+ T cells from PBMCs. The receptors were gathered from a human donor in good health. CDR3s leave out the opening cysteine and the closing phenylalanine or tryptophan. Each record gives: CDR3 protein, clone size, V gene, J gene. Only some rows state a clone size, as once, few, many or a class for expanded clones.

ASSETENTEAF	-	TRBV2	TRBJ1-1
ASSGTGTTYEQY	-	TRBV9	TRBJ2-7
ASSSPTGASNQPQH	-	TRBV5-4	TRBJ1-5
ASSRLLVPGSDTQY	-	TRBV4-3	TRBJ2-3
ASSQGGGNTEVF	-	TRBV3-1	TRBJ1-1
ASSSTGTVHSEQY	-	TRBV19	TRBJ2-7
AWSTGPYNSPLH	-	TRBV30	TRBJ1-6
SVGLAGVEQF	-	TRBV29-1	TRBJ2-1
ASSSPDASSYNEQF	-	TRBV5-1	TRBJ2-1
SAPYDYEQY	-	TRBV20-1	TRBJ2-7
ASSGQMNTEAF	-	TRBV12-3/TRBV12-4	TRBJ1-1
ASSSGSTEQY	-	TRBV28	TRBJ2-7
ASSFSGSPTGELF	-	TRBV5-1	TRBJ2-2
ASSLPQGSGIYNEQF	few	TRBV28	TRBJ2-1
ASSLAVGETQY	-	TRBV7-6	TRBJ2-5
ASSNYNEQF	few	TRBV7-9	TRBJ2-1
SVGTSGSWETQY	once	TRBV29-1	TRBJ2-5
ASRDASGSMTDTQY	-	TRBV6-2/TRBV6-3	TRBJ2-3
ASSPGRGKYEQY	-	TRBV18	TRBJ2-7
ASGPMTGHSNQPQH	-	TRBV19	TRBJ1-5
SVEVVPWSF	-	TRBV29-1	TRBJ1-1
ASSLRRRLNTGELF	-	TRBV12-3/TRBV12-4	TRBJ2-2
ASSQDGAGLTYRGGYT	-	TRBV4-3	TRBJ1-2
ATRHEENTEAF	-	TRBV2	TRBJ1-1